These 17 T cell receptor beta chains share one sample of origin, sequenced in a study of blood T cell repertoires in COVID-19. Repertoires were generated with immunoSEQ multiplex PCR, while TCRdb's copy carries only in-frame clones and drops some. In the table there are fewer than 130,000 clones, approximately 90% of which are singletons. Specimen: peripheral blood. The source is a woman aged 45-65 years with acute or convalescent COVID-19.

The chain carries TRBV5-1 and TRBJ1-6; 8 positions agree with TRBD1. The CDR3 runs to 17 residues. The V gene's germline CDR1 is SGHRS and CDR2 YFSETQ. Trimming took 2 bases from V and 0 from J; bases not matched to a gene: 4. CDR3: CASSFGTGDSYNSPLHF. The CDR3 nucleotides read TGCGCCAGCAGCTTCGGGACAGGCGACTCCTATAATTCACCCCTCCACTTT. Filled out from reference TRBV5-1 and TRBJ1-6, the complete variable domain reads KAGVTQTPRYLIKTRGQQVTLSCSPISGHRSVSWYQQTPGQGLQFLFEYFSETQRNKGNFPGRFSGRQFSNSRSEMNVSTLELGDSALYLCASSFGTGDSYNSPLHFGNGTRLTVT.

The chain combines TRBV28 with TRBJ2-3; D unresolved. The V and J ends lost 3 bases and 2 bases respectively, with 6 bases between them. This CDR3 comprises 13 residues. The germline CDR1 and CDR2 sequences are MDHEN and SYDVKM. CDR3 region: CASSLIHTDTQYF. CDR3 DNA: TGTGCCAGCAGTTTGATACACACAGATACGCAGTATTTT.

The V call is TRBV2, the J call TRBJ1-5, with D perhaps matching TRBD1 (6 bases). Germline loops: CDR1 SNHLY, CDR2 FYNNEI. V shed 8 bases and J shed 2 bases, with 10 bases lying between them. CDR3 length: 13 residues. CDR3 sequence (DNA): TGTGCCAGCGCAGGGGCAGGCAATCAGCCCCAGCATTTT. The encoded protein is CASAGAGNQPQHF.

In DNA, the CDR3 is TGCAGCGTTGTGGCGGGTAGCTCCTACGAGCAGTACTTC. This gives the protein CSVVAGSSYEQYF. This rearrangement joins TRBV29-1 to TRBJ2-7, with a weak D call TRBD2 (5 bases). V was pared by 4 bases and J by 0 bases, with 10 bases between. Germline V gene lookup returns CDR1 SQVTM and CDR2 ANQGSEA. The CDR3 contains 13 residues.

J is TRBJ1-3 and V is TRBV28; the D is unclear. The CDR3 length is 15 residues. Germline-derived CDR1 and CDR2 are MDHEN and SYDVKM. Trimming left V 2 bases short and J 2 bases short, with 10 bases between. DNA for the CDR3: TGTGCCAGCAGTTTACCCGGGGAACCTGGAAACACCATATATTTT. This sequence encodes CASSLPGEPGNTIYF.

Only a few counts were recorded for this clone. The chain carries TRBV5-1 and TRBJ1-1; D not certain. The CDR3 totals 14 residues. Trimming removed 2 bases at V and 0 bases at J, with 8 bases between. CDR1 SGHRS and CDR2 YFSETQ come from the germline V gene. CDR3 nucleotides: TGCGCCAGCAGCTTACACGGGATGAACACTGAAGCTTTCTTT. It yields the protein CASSLHGMNTEAFF.

This chain joins TRBV6-5 and TRBJ2-1; TRBD2 aligns across 10 bases. With V trimmed by 0 bases and J by 9 bases, 5 bases remained unmatched. CDR1 and CDR2 (germline): MNHEY, SVGAGI. The CDR3 spans 15 residues. CDR3 protein: CASSYSIQREGEQFF. The CDR3 bases are TGTGCCAGCAGTTACTCGATTCAGCGGGAGGGTGAGCAGTTCTTC.

The V gene is TRBV7-9, the J gene TRBJ2-1, with D possibly being TRBD2 (5 bases). The CDR3 covers 13 residues. Germline values: CDR1 SEHNR, CDR2 FQNEAQ (reference sequence). With 6 bases removed from V and 6 bases from J, the gap between germline ends came to 12 bases. The CDR3 DNA follows: TGTGCCAGCAGTCGCAGTAGCGCCAATGAGCAGTTCTTC. Translating gives CASSRSSANEQFF.

This chain connects TRBV4-2 to TRBJ2-7, with D perhaps TRBD1 (5 bases). V was trimmed by 4 bases and J by 3 bases, leaving 22 bases between them. Germline lookup yields CDR1 LGHNA and CDR2 YNFKEQ. The CDR3 covers 17 residues. DNA for the CDR3: TGTGCCAGCAGCCCCACCAGCAGGGATGAGGCCATCTACGAGCAGTACTTC. Its translation is CASSPTSRDEAIYEQYF.

Remarks on this clone: This sample also contains other DNA sequences that code for the same CDR3. The chain employs TRBV18 and TRBJ2-5, with 7 bases matching TRBD2. Germline assignment: CDR1 KGHSH and CDR2 LQKENI. The CDR3 is 13 amino acids. V gave up 3 bases and J gave up 2 bases; unmatched junction bases: 0. CDR3 in DNA: TGTGCCAGCTCACCGGGGGGGCAAGAGACCCAGTACTTC. This gives the protein CASSPGGQETQYF.

The chain links TRBV29-1 to TRBJ1-5; D is ambiguous. The CDR3 loop spans 13 amino acids. Looked up from germline, CDR1 is SQVTM and CDR2 is ANQGSEA. Trimming removed 4 bases from V and 0 bases from J, with 7 bases in between. In nucleotides, the CDR3 is TGCAGCGTTGCCGGCGGTAGCAATCAGCCCCAGCATTTT. Amino acid sequence: CSVAGGSNQPQHF.

The chain couples TRBV27 to TRBJ2-5; 14 bases are a match to TRBD2. CDR3 length: 16 amino acids. Trimming took 4 bases from V and 5 from J; bases not matched to a gene: 6. Germline V gene lookup returns CDR1 MNHEY and CDR2 SMNVEV (reference sequence). CDR3 protein: CASSSGLAGEGETQYF. The CDR3 bases are TGTGCCAGCAGTTCGGGACTAGCGGGAGAGGGGGAGACCCAGTACTTC.

The V and J genes are TRBV10-2 and TRBJ1-1; D unclear. The CDR3 length is 14 residues. V was trimmed by 3 bases and J by 3 bases, leaving 11 bases between them. Germline CDR1 reads WSHSY; CDR2 reads SAAADI. The CDR3 spells CASSDSGIDTEAFF. DNA for the CDR3: TGCGCCAGCAGTGACTCCGGGATCGACACTGAAGCTTTCTTT.

The chain combines TRBV7-2 with TRBJ2-1; 8 bases match TRBD2. CDR3 length: 17 residues. The germline CDR1 and CDR2 sequences are SGHTA and FQGNSA. V lost 5 bases, J lost 0 bases, and 9 bases stayed unmatched. In nucleotides, the CDR3 is TGTGCCAGCAGCCTCAGGACTAGCCTAAACTCCTACAATGAGCAGTTCTTC. Amino acids: CASSLRTSLNSYNEQFF.

This chain links TRBV18 with TRBJ2-1; TRBD2 agrees at 7 bases. This CDR3 has 15 residues. Germline loops: CDR1 KGHSH, CDR2 LQKENI. The junction had 4 bases not matched to a gene; V was cut back by 1 base and J by 4 bases. The CDR3 bases are TGTGCCAGCTCACCACAACTAGCGCTTTACAATGAGCAGTTCTTC. This translates into CASSPQLALYNEQFF.

This chain uses TRBV9 with TRBJ1-5, with TRBD1 matching over 7 bases. The CDR3 consists of 15 residues. J was trimmed by 6 bases and V by 5 bases; bases with no gene match: 11. Germline lookup yields CDR1 SGDLS and CDR2 YYNGEE. CDR3 DNA: TGTGCCAGCAGTCCAACAGGGGCGCGGGGTCAGCCCCAGCATTTT. It translates to CASSPTGARGQPQHF.

This sequence joins TRBV20-1 and TRBJ2-7; 13 bases match TRBD2. V was pared by 3 bases and J by 6 bases, with 14 bases of the junction left unmatched. The CDR3 is 17 residues long. The germline V gene has CDR1 DFQATT and CDR2 SNEGSKA (reference sequence). The CDR3 loop reads CSASAPRGLAGVTEQYF. CDR3 nucleotides: TGCAGTGCTAGTGCCCCCCGAGGACTAGCGGGAGTAACCGAGCAGTACTTC.